Each of the 28 T cell receptor beta chains below was sequenced from the same sample in a study of OX40 agonist ivuxolimab in advanced cancers. Receptor amplification or capture employed the immunoSEQ multiplex PCR assay. TCRdb carries this immuneACCESS record with in-frame sequences only. Its versions omit some clonotypes, under half of them owing to an unresolved V gene in the studies checked, with the rest unexplained. A total of 20,000 or so clones appear in this sample, about 80% of them only once. The ten most abundant clones make up about 33% of the sample. The specimen was CD4+ or CD8+ T cells sorted from blood, collected in a trial of the OX40 agonist ivuxolimab. Source of these receptors: an adult with an advanced solid tumor such as melanoma, head and neck, liver or kidney cancer.

The chain is built from TRBV9 and TRBJ1-1; D is uncertain. Trimming stripped 0 bases from V and 6 bases from J, with 6 bases between. This CDR3 has 12 residues. Germline assignment: CDR1 SGDLS and CDR2 YYNGEE. CDR3 sequence reads: CASSVGGSEAFF. The CDR3 region has the DNA TGTGCCAGCAGCGTAGGGGGATCTGAAGCTTTCTTT.

This chain uses TRBV6-5 with TRBJ1-5; 7 bases line up with TRBD1. The J segment lost 6 bases and the V segment lost 2 bases, leaving 4 bases of the junction unmatched. This CDR3 contains 14 residues. Germline V lookup: CDR1 MNHEY, CDR2 SVGAGI. The chain's CDR3 is CASSYQGGAQPQHF. The CDR3 nucleotides are TGTGCCAGCAGTTACCAGGGGGGGGCTCAGCCCCAGCATTTT.

The chain employs TRBV6-6 and TRBJ1-5; D call uncertain. Germline V gene sequence: CDR1 MNHNY, CDR2 SVGAGI (reference sequence). The CDR3 totals 15 residues. V lost 4 bases and J 5 bases, leaving 15 bases between the germline ends. CDR3: CASSLPGSLYQPQHF. The CDR3 DNA sequence: TGTGCCAGCAGTTTACCGGGATCCCTATATCAGCCCCAGCATTTT.

This clone was counted a few times. J is TRBJ1-1 and V is TRBV28, with no clear D. CDR3 length equals 11 residues. V was cut by 8 bases and J by 3 bases, with 7 bases left in between. Germline CDR1 MDHEN, CDR2 SYDVKM. The CDR3 reads CASHRDTEAFF. CDR3 in DNA: TGTGCCAGCCATAGGGACACTGAAGCTTTCTTT.

The genes are TRBV11-2 and TRBJ2-3, with unresolved D. This CDR3 has 15 amino acids. Trimming pared 4 bases from V and 4 bases from J, leaving 15 bases between. Germline lookup yields CDR1 SGHAT and CDR2 FQNNGV. In DNA, the CDR3 is TGTGCCAGCAGCTCGATTGGGTTTATCGCAGATACGCAGTATTTT. It encodes CASSSIGFIADTQYF.

The J gene is TRBJ1-1, the V gene TRBV7-8; no definite D call. Germline CDR1 reads SGHVS; CDR2 reads FQNEAQ. The CDR3 consists of 12 residues. V was shortened by 5 bases and J by 8 bases, with 12 bases between the two germline ends. This CDR3 is CASSPEVREAFF. CDR3 DNA sequence: TGTGCCAGCAGCCCGGAGGTCAGGGAAGCTTTCTTT.

The chain combines TRBV27 with TRBJ2-7; 8 bases match TRBD1. There are 16 residues in the CDR3. The germline gives CDR1 MNHEY, CDR2 SMNVEV (reference sequence). Trimming cost V 5 bases and J 3 bases; bases outside gene matches: 12. This chain's CDR3 is CASSPLPGQVDYEQYF. Here the CDR3 DNA reads TGTGCCAGCAGTCCCCTCCCGGGACAGGTTGACTACGAGCAGTACTTC.

The rearrangement joins TRBV7-6 to TRBJ2-7; D unresolved. Trimming left V 1 base short and J 2 bases short, with 12 bases between. In germline, CDR1 is SGHVS, CDR2 FNYEAQ. The CDR3 has 15 amino acids. Written as DNA, the CDR3 is TGTGCCAGCAGCTTAGATCGCAGCCAGACCTACGAGCAGTACTTC. Encoded protein: CASSLDRSQTYEQYF.

The chain has TRBV6-6 and TRBJ1-1, with D uncertain. The CDR3 runs 14 residues. Trimming cost V 7 bases and J 4 bases, with 16 bases left between them. Germline V CDR1 and CDR2: MNHNY, SVGAGI (reference sequence). Here the CDR3 DNA reads TGTGCCAGCACCGACCCAGTGAGCGGCACTGAAGCTTTCTTT. Translation: CASTDPVSGTEAFF.

This clone was picked up a small number of times. The chain joins TRBV5-1 to TRBJ1-2, with unresolved D. The CDR3 totals 14 residues. Germline lookup yields CDR1 SGHRS and CDR2 YFSETQ. V dropped 0 bases and J dropped 6 bases, with 12 bases sitting between them. CDR3 DNA sequence: TGCGCCAGCAGCTTGGATCGGCAGGCCAATGGCTACACCTTC. This sequence encodes CASSLDRQANGYTF.

The CDR3 coding sequence is TGTGCCAGCAGTGAACCTGGGGGCGCCTACGAGCAGTACTTC. Its translation: CASSEPGGAYEQYF. This chain joins TRBV2 and TRBJ2-7; D is possibly TRBD1 (6 bases). CDR1 and CDR2 from the germline V gene are SNHLY and FYNNEI. The CDR3 has 14 residues. V was trimmed by 2 bases and J by 2 bases, leaving 10 bases between them.

The chain's CDR3 is CASSPGLAGDQETQYF. The CDR3 DNA follows: TGCGCCAGCAGCCCTGGACTAGCGGGGGATCAAGAGACCCAGTACTTC. The gene calls are TRBV4-3 and TRBJ2-5; 13 bases map to TRBD2. CDR1 is LGHNA and CDR2 is YSLEER in the germline V gene. CDR3 length: 16 amino acids. The J segment lost 2 bases and the V segment lost 4 bases, leaving 4 bases of the junction unmatched.

This clone has just one count. Since no conserved phenylalanine or tryptophan closes the CDR3, a read error is the likely cause. The DNA is omitted, as the CDR3 cannot be located on it reliably, and the CDR3 follows TCRdb's listing. V and J are TRBV27 and TRBJ2-7. The CDR3 sequence runs 12 residues, both termini included. The V gene's germline CDR1 is MNHEY and CDR2 SMNVEV (reference sequence). This CDR3 is CASSGEDARSVY.

This clone has a single count. This sequence joins TRBV5-6 and TRBJ1-2; weak D call: TRBD1 (6 bases). The V end lost 1 base, the J end lost 5 bases, and 12 bases lay between the germline ends. The CDR3 loop spans 14 amino acids. Germline lookup yields CDR1 SGHDT and CDR2 YYEEEE. The CDR3 loop is CASSLLTGGYGYTF. DNA for the CDR3: TGTGCCAGCAGCTTGTTGACAGGTGGTTATGGCTACACCTTC. The variable domain in full, with the rest retrieved from reference TRBV5-6 and TRBJ1-2, is DAGVTQSPTHLIKTRGQQVTLRCSPKSGHDTVSWYQQALGQGPQFIFQYYEEEERQRGNFPDRFSGHQFPNYSSELNVNALLLGDSALYLCASSLLTGGYGYTFGSGTRLTVV.

The gene calls are TRBV19 and TRBJ2-3; 9 bases are a match to TRBD1. Germline trimming cut 6 bases from V and 5 bases from J; bases unmatched to any gene: 3. Germline V gene sequence: CDR1 LNHDA, CDR2 SQIVND (reference sequence). The CDR3 contains 13 residues. CDR3 loop: CASRGQGRDTQYF. The CDR3 coding sequence is TGTGCCAGTAGGGGACAGGGTAGAGATACGCAGTATTTT.

This clone was seen a handful of times. V usage is TRBV19 and J usage is TRBJ2-7; D might be TRBD2 (5 bases). V lost 5 bases and J 5 bases, leaving 19 bases between the germline ends. This CDR3 comprises 15 residues. Germline assignment: CDR1 LNHDA and CDR2 SQIVND (reference sequence). CDR3 coding DNA: TGTGCCAGTAGTCTGGGAGTCCGCCGATCCGACGAGCAGTACTTC. It encodes CASSLGVRRSDEQYF.

This chain connects TRBV7-2 to TRBJ2-1; D perhaps matches TRBD2 (6 bases). CDR3 size: 16 residues. The germline CDR1 and CDR2 sequences are SGHTA and FQGNSA. V lost 0 bases, J lost 4 bases, and 13 bases lay in between. The CDR3 nucleotides are TGTGCCAGCAGCTTAGCGTCGGCTAGCGAATACAATGAGCAGTTCTTC. Its protein is CASSLASASEYNEQFF. The full variable domain, in which reference TRBV7-2 and TRBJ2-1 provide the parts outside the CDR3, is GAGVSQSPSNKVTEKGKDVELRCDPISGHTALYWYRQSLGQGLEFLIYFQGNSAPDKSGLPSDRFSAERTGGSVSTLTIQRTQQEDSAVYLCASSLASASEYNEQFFGPGTRLTVL.

The chain couples TRBV27 to TRBJ1-1; tentative D call: TRBD1 (5 bases). The germline V and J ends were trimmed by 3 bases and 6 bases, with 8 bases remaining between them. The CDR3 contains 12 residues. Germline V CDR1 and CDR2: MNHEY, SMNVEV (reference sequence). The CDR3 DNA is TGTGCCAGCAGTTTTCGGGGGGCTGAAGCTTTCTTT. Its translation: CASSFRGAEAFF.

The V gene is TRBV5-6, the J gene TRBJ2-7, with D perhaps TRBD1 (5 bases). The V gene's germline CDR1 is SGHDT and CDR2 YYEEEE. The CDR3 loop spans 15 amino acids. The V end was cut by 4 bases, the J end by 0 bases, with 14 bases between. CDR3 bases: TGTGCCAGCAGCGGTGGGGCGCCTCGCTCCTACGAGCAGTACTTC. Encoded protein: CASSGGAPRSYEQYF.

This clone was seen a single time. This rearrangement joins TRBV28 to TRBJ2-7, with D possibly matching TRBD2 (7 bases). Trimming took 3 bases from V and 3 from J, leaving 18 bases between them. This CDR3 region has 16 residues. Germline V gives CDR1 MDHEN, CDR2 SYDVKM. The CDR3 region is CASSFGRGRGFYEQYF. CDR3 nucleotide sequence: TGTGCCAGCAGTTTTGGGAGGGGGAGGGGCTTCTACGAGCAGTACTTC.

This clone is a singleton in its sample. The chain combines TRBV7-9 with TRBJ1-2, with TRBD1 matching 7 bases. CDR1 SEHNR and CDR2 FQNEAQ come from the germline V gene (reference sequence). Losses at the gene ends were 7 bases for V and 1 base for J; bases not matched to a gene: 6. This CDR3 contains 14 residues. CDR3 nucleotides: TGTGCCAGCATCGAAGGACAGGATAACTATGGCTACACCTTC. Its protein is CASIEGQDNYGYTF.

This clone was recorded a few times. The chain uses TRBV11-2 and TRBJ2-7; weak D call: TRBD1 (6 bases). The CDR3 has 15 residues. Looked up from germline, CDR1 is SGHAT and CDR2 is FQNNGV. V lost 5 bases, J lost 4 bases, and 18 bases lay in between. Here the CDR3 DNA reads TGTGCCAGCAGCCCCGCGGACAGTCTAACGTACGAGCAGTACTTC. The encoded protein is CASSPADSLTYEQYF.

The chain links TRBV28 to TRBJ2-1; D possibly corresponds to TRBD2 (6 bases). The germline V gene has CDR1 MDHEN and CDR2 SYDVKM. The CDR3 spans 15 residues. Trimming took 5 bases from V and 7 from J, leaving 18 bases between them. In DNA, the CDR3 is TGTGCCAGCAGTCTTCCCGGGAGCGGCACGAATGAGCAGTTCTTC. It specifies CASSLPGSGTNEQFF.

This clone was seen once. J is TRBJ2-3 and V is TRBV13, with TRBD2 identical over 8 bases. The CDR3 is made up of 16 amino acids. After removal of 4 bases from V and 1 base from J, the junction contained 7 bases not matched to a gene. Germline CDR1 PRHDT, CDR2 FYEKMQ (reference sequence). The CDR3 region has the DNA TGTGCCAGCAGCTCGACTAGCGTAATTCGCACAGATACGCAGTATTTT. Protein: CASSSTSVIRTDTQYF.

By share of the sample, this clone is medium-sized. The chain combines TRBV7-9 with TRBJ2-1; no definite D call. The germline V gene has CDR1 SEHNR and CDR2 FQNEAQ (reference sequence). Trimming removed 2 bases at V and 9 bases at J, with 11 bases between. The CDR3 extends over 13 amino acids. In DNA, the CDR3 is TGTGCCAGCAGCTTATTGGGCGCCGGTGAGCAGTTCTTC. Amino acid sequence: CASSLLGAGEQFF.

The chain combines TRBV5-1 with TRBJ2-2; D gene unclear. The CDR3 extends over 15 amino acids. CDR1 is SGHRS and CDR2 is YFSETQ in the germline V gene. Trimming took off 1 base at V and 4 bases at J, with 11 bases between the two ends. The CDR3 loop is CASSLYYRATGELFF. Here the CDR3 DNA reads TGCGCCAGCAGCTTGTATTACCGGGCCACCGGGGAGCTGTTTTTT.

The V and J genes are TRBV2 and TRBJ1-5, with D tentatively TRBD1 (6 bases). V was shortened by 5 bases and J by 5 bases, with 10 bases between the two germline ends. The CDR3 runs 13 residues. CDR1 and CDR2 (germline): SNHLY, FYNNEI. The chain's CDR3 is CASSTQGYQPQHF. The CDR3, as DNA: TGTGCCAGCAGTACACAGGGTTATCAGCCCCAGCATTTT.

V and J are TRBV7-2 and TRBJ1-4, with D possibly being TRBD1 (6 bases). V lost 6 bases and J lost 4, with 15 bases in between. Germline loops: CDR1 SGHTA, CDR2 FQGNSA. This CDR3 has 15 residues. CDR3 sequence (DNA): TGTGCCAGCAGTCCGGGACACGGGGGTAATGAAAAACTGTTTTTT. It is translated as CASSPGHGGNEKLFF. The full variable domain, with the rest looked up from reference TRBV7-2 and TRBJ1-4, is GAGVSQSPSNKVTEKGKDVELRCDPISGHTALYWYRQSLGQGLEFLIYFQGNSAPDKSGLPSDRFSAERTGGSVSTLTIQRTQQEDSAVYLCASSPGHGGNEKLFFGSGTQLSVL.